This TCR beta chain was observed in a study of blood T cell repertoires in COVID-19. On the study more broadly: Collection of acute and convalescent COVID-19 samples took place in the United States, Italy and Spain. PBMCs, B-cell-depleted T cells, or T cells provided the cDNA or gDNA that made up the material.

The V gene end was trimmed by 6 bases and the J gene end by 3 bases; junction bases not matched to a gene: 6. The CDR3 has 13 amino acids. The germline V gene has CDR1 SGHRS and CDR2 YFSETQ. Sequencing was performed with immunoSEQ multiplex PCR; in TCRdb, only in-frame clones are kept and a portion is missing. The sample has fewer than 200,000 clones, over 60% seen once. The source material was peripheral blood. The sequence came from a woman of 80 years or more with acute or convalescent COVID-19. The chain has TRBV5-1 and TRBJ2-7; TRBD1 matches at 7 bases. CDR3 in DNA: TGCGCCAGCACCGGGACAGCCAACTACGAGCAGTACTTC. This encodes CASTGTANYEQYF.